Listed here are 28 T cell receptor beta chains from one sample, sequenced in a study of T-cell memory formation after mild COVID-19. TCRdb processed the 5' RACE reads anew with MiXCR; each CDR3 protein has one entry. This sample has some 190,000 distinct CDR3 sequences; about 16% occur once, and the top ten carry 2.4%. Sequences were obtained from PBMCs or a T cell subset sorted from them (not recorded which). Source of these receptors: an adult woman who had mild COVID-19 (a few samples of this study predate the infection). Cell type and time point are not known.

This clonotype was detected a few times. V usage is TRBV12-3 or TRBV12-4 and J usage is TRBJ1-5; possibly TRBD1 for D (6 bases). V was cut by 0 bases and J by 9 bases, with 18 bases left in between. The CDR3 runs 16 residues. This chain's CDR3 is CASSLALQGGAAPQHF. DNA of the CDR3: TGTGCCAGCAGTTTAGCGTTACAGGGAGGAGCAGCGCCCCAGCATTTT.

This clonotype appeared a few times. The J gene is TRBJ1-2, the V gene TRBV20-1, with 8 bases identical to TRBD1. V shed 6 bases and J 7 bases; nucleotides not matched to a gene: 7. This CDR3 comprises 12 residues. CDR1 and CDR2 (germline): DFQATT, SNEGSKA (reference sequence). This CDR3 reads CSARQGSAGYTF. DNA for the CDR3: TGCAGTGCCAGACAGGGGTCCGCTGGCTACACCTTC.

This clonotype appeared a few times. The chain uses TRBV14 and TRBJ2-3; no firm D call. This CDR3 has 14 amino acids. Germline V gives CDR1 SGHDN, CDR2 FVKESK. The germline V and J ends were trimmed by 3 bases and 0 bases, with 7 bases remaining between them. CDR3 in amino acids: CASSHLESTDTQYF. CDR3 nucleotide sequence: TGTGCCAGCAGCCATCTAGAGAGCACAGATACGCAGTATTTT.

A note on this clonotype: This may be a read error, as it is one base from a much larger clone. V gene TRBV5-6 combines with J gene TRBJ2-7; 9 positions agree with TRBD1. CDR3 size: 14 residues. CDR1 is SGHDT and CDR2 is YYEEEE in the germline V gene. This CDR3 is CASGTGPGGYEQHF. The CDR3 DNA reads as TGTGCCAGCGGGACAGGGCCCGGGGGCTACGAGCAGCACTTC. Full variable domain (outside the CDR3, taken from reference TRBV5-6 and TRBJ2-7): DAGVTQSPTHLIKTRGQQVTLRCSPKSGHDTVSWYQQALGQGPQFIFQYYEEEERQRGNFPDRFSGHQFPNYSSELNVNALLLGDSALYLCASGTGPGGYEQHFGPGTRLTVT.

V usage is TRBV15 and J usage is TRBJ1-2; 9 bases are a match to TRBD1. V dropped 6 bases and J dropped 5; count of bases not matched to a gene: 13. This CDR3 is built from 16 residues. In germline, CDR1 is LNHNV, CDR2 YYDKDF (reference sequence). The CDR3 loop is CATRGPTGGKGYGYTF. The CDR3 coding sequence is TGTGCCACCAGGGGTCCGACAGGGGGAAAGGGATATGGCTACACCTTC.

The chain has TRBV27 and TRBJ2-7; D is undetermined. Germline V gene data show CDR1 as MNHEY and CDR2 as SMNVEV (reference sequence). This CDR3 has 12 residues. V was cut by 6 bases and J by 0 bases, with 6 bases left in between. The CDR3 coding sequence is TGTGCCAGCAGAACGCGCTCCTACGAGCAGTACTTC. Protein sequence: CASRTRSYEQYF.

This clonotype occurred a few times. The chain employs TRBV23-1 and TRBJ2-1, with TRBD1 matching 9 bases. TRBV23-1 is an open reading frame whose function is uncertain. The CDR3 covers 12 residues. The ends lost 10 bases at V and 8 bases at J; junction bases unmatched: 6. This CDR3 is CATPDRGDEQFF. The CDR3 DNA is TGCGCCACTCCGGACAGGGGCGATGAGCAGTTCTTC.

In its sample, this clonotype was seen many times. The CDR3 reads CASSGGTSGSTDTQYF. The CDR3 DNA follows: TGTGCCAGCAGCGGAGGGACTAGCGGTAGCACAGATACGCAGTATTTT. The chain employs TRBV7-8 and TRBJ2-3; 11 nucleotides agree with TRBD2. With 5 bases clipped from V and 0 bases from J, the junction kept 4 bases outside the gene matches. The germline CDR1 and CDR2 sequences are SGHVS and FQNEAQ. The CDR3 has 16 amino acids. Filled out from reference TRBV7-8 and TRBJ2-3, the complete variable domain reads GAGVSQSPRYKVAKRGQDVALRCDPISGHVSLFWYQQALGQGPEFLTYFQNEAQLDKSGLPSDRFFAERPEGSVSTLKIQRTQQEDSAVYLCASSGGTSGSTDTQYFGPGTRLTVL.

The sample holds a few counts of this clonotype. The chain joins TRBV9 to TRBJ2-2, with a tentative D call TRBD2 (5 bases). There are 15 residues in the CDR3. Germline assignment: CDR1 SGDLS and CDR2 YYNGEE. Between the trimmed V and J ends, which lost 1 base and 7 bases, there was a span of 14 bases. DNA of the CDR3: TGTGCCAGCAGCGTATCCAGCGGTGGGAACGGGGAGCTGTTTTTT. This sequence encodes CASSVSSGGNGELFF. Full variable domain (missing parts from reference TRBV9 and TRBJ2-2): DSGVTQTPKHLITATGQRVTLRCSPRSGDLSVYWYQQSLDQGLQFLIQYYNGEERAKGNILERFSAQQFPDLHSELNLSSLELGDSALYFCASSVSSGGNGELFFGEGSRLTVL.

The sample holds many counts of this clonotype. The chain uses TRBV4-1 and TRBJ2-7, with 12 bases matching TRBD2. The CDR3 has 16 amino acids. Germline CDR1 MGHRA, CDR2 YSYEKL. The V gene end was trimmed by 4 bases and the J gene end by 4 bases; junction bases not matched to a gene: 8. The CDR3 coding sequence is TGCGCCAGCAGCCTTGAACTAGCGGGAGGTTCGTACGAGCAGTACTTC. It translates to CASSLELAGGSYEQYF.

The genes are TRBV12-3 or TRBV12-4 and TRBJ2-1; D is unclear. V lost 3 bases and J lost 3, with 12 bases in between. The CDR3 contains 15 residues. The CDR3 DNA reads TGTGCCAGCAGTTTCAACACCCAGCTCTACAATGAGCAGTTCTTC. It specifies CASSFNTQLYNEQFF.

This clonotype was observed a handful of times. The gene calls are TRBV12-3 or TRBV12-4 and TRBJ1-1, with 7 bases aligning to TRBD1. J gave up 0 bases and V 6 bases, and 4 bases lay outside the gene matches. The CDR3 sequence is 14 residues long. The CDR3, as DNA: TGTGCCAGCAGCCCGGGACAGTTGAACACTGAAGCTTTCTTT. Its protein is CASSPGQLNTEAFF.

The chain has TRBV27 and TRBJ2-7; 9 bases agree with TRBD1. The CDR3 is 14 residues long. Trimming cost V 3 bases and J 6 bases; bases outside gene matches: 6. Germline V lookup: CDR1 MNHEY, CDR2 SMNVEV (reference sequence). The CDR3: CASSFWTGAFEQYF. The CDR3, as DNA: TGTGCCAGCAGTTTTTGGACAGGGGCGTTCGAGCAGTACTTC.

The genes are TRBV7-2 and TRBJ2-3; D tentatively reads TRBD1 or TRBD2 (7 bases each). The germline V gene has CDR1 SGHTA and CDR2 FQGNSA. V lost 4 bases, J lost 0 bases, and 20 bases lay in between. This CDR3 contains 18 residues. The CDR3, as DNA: TGTGCCAGCAGCTCAGGGGGGGCAGCGGCAGTTAGCACAGATACGCAGTATTTT. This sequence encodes CASSSGGAAAVSTDTQYF.

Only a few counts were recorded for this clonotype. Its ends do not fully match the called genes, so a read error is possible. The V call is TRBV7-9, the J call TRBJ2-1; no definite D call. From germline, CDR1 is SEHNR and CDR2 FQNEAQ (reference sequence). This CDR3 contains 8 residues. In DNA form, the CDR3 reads TGTGCCAGCAGCGTGCCTACCTTC. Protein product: CASSVPTF.

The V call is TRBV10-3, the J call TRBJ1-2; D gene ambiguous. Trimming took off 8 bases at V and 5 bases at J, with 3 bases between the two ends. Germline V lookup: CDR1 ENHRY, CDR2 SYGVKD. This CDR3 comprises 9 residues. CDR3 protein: CAIRYGYTF. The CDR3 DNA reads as TGTGCCATCCGTTATGGCTACACCTTC.

CDR3 residues: CASSQMVGSTGELFF. The CDR3 nucleotides are TGTGCCAGCAGCCAGATGGTTGGGTCAACCGGGGAGCTGTTTTTT. The J gene is TRBJ2-2, the V gene TRBV3-1; D is unclear. The CDR3 length is 15 residues. Germline V gene lookup returns CDR1 LGHDT and CDR2 YNNKEL (reference sequence). V lost 3 bases and J lost 5, with 13 bases in between. Supplemented by reference TRBV3-1 and TRBJ2-2, the full variable domain reads DTAVSQTPKYLVTQMGNDKSIKCEQNLGHDTMYWYKQDSKKFLKIMFSYNNKELIINETVPNRFSPKSPDKAHLNLHINSLELGDSAVYFCASSQMVGSTGELFFGEGSRLTVL.

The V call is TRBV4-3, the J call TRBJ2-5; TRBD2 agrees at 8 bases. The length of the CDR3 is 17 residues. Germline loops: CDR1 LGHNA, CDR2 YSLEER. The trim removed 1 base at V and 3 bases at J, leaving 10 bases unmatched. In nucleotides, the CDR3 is TGCGCCAGCAGCCAAGGTTTCACTAGCGGACTAGAAGAGACCCAGTACTTC. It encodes CASSQGFTSGLEETQYF.

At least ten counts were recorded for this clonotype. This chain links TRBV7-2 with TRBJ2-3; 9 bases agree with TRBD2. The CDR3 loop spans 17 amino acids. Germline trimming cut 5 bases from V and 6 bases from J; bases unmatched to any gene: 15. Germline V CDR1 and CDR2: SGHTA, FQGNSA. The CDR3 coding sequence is TGTGCCAGCAGCCCACCCCCTGGGCTAGCGGGGATGGATACGCAGTATTTT. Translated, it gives CASSPPPGLAGMDTQYF.

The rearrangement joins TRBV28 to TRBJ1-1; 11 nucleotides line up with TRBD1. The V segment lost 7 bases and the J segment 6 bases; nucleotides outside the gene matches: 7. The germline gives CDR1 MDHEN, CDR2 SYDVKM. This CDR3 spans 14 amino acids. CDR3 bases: TGTGCCAGCACCTGGACAGGGGGCGCATCTGAAGCTTTCTTT. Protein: CASTWTGGASEAFF.

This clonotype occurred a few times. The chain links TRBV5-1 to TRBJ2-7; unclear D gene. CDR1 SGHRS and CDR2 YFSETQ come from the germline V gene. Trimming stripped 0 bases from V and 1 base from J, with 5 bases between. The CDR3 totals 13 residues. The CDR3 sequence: CASSLARSYEQYF. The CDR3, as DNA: TGCGCCAGCAGCTTGGCCAGGTCCTACGAGCAGTACTTC.

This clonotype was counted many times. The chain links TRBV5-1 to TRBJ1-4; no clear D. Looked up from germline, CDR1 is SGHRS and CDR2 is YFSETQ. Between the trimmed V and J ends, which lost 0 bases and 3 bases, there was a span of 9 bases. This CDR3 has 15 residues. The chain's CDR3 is CASSLVGMANEKLFF. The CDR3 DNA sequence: TGCGCCAGCAGCTTGGTGGGGATGGCTAATGAAAAACTGTTTTTT.

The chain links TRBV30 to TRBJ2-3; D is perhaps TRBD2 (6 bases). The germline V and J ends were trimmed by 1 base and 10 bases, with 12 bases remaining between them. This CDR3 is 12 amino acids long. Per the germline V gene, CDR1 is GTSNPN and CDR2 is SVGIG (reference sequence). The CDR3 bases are TGTGCCTGGAGTGAAGCGGGTGGTCCGCAGTATTTT. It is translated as CAWSEAGGPQYF.

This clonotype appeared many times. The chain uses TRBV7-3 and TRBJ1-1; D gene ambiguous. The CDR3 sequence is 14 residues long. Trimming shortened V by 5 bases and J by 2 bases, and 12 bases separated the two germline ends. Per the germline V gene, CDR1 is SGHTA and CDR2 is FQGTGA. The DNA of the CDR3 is TGTGCCAGCAGCCCCGACGGGAGAAACACTGAAGCTTTCTTT. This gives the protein CASSPDGRNTEAFF.

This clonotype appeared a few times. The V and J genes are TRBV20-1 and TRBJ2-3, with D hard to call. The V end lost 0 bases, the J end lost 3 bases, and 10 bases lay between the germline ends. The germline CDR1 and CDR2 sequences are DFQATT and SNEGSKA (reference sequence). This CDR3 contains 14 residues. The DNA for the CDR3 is TGCAGTGCTAGAGATTGGGATTTTACAGATACGCAGTATTTT. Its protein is CSARDWDFTDTQYF.

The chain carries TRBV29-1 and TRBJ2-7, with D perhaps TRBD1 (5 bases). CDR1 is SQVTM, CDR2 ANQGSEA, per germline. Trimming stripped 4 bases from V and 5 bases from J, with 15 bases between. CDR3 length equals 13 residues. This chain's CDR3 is CSVVVRPGNEQYF. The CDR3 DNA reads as TGCAGCGTTGTGGTCCGACCAGGGAACGAGCAGTACTTC.

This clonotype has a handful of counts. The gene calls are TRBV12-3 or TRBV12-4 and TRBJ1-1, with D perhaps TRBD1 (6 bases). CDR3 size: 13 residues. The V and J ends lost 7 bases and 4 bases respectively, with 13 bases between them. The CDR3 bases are TGTGCCAGCACCTTAGGGGGTCTCACTGAAGCTTTCTTT. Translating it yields CASTLGGLTEAFF.

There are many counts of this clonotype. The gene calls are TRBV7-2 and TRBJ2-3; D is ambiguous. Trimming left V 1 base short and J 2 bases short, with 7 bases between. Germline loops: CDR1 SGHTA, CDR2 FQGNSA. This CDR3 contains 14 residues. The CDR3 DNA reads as TGTGCCAGCAGCTTAGTACAGCCCACAGATACGCAGTATTTT. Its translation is CASSLVQPTDTQYF.